The next 32 T cell receptor beta chains were all read from a single sample in a study of a mutant IDH1 vaccine in newly diagnosed glioma. Indicated time point: week 5, during vaccination. Doses comprised 300 ug of mutant IDH1 20-mer peptide each, plus topical imiquimod. Their specific antigens are unknown. Profiled with immunoSEQ multiplex PCR; TCRdb holds only in-frame clones, not every one. Counted here are over 45,000 clones, about 88% occurring once; the ten biggest clones make up about 7.7%. The sample here was PBMCs, taken from a glioma patient whose treatment included an IDH1 peptide vaccine. The source is a woman between 50 and 59 years old with glioma.

V gene TRBV5-1 combines with J gene TRBJ1-2, with D uncertain. The CDR3 is 14 residues long. Germline-derived CDR1 and CDR2 are SGHRS and YFSETQ. Between the trimmed V and J ends, which lost 4 bases and 10 bases, there was a span of 20 bases. In nucleotides, the CDR3 is TGCGCCAGCAGCAGAGACAAGCATGGATTTGACTACACCTTC. Amino acid sequence: CASSRDKHGFDYTF.

This rearrangement joins TRBV5-1 to TRBJ1-1, with TRBD1 matching over 8 bases. V lost 6 bases and J lost 1; bases outside the gene matches: 2. The CDR3 covers 13 residues. Germline CDR1 reads SGHRS; CDR2 reads YFSETQ. The CDR3 sequence is CASKTGENTEAFF. The CDR3 DNA sequence: TGCGCCAGCAAGACAGGGGAGAACACTGAAGCTTTCTTT.

This rearrangement joins TRBV10-3 to TRBJ1-6; 7 nucleotides agree with TRBD1. CDR1 and CDR2 (germline): ENHRY, SYGVKD. V dropped 0 bases and J dropped 8; count of bases not matched to a gene: 1. This CDR3 has 14 amino acids. In DNA, the CDR3 is TGTGCCATCAGTGAGTCAGGGACAGATTCACCCCTCCACTTT. Translated, it gives CAISESGTDSPLHF.

The genes are TRBV19 and TRBJ2-3, with D perhaps given as TRBD1 or TRBD2 (6 bases each). There are 13 residues in the CDR3. The germline CDR1 and CDR2 sequences are LNHDA and SQIVND (reference sequence). Trimming left V 5 bases short and J 6 bases short, with 12 bases between. This CDR3 is CASSRGTLDTQYF. CDR3 DNA: TGTGCCAGTAGTCGGGGGACACTGGATACGCAGTATTTT.

J is TRBJ1-2 and V is TRBV18, with D hard to call. The CDR3 is 14 residues long. V dropped 0 bases and J dropped 4 bases, with 9 bases sitting between them. Germline-derived CDR1 and CDR2 are KGHSH and LQKENI. The CDR3 here is CASSPPATAYGYTF. The CDR3 DNA reads TGTGCCAGCTCACCACCTGCGACGGCCTATGGCTACACCTTC.

CDR3 residues: CASSLGSEIGELFF. DNA for the CDR3: TGTGCCAGCAGCTTGGGGTCGGAGATCGGGGAGCTGTTTTTT. The J gene is TRBJ2-2, the V gene TRBV5-4; D unclear. Trimming cost V 0 bases and J 7 bases, with 10 bases left between them. Germline CDR1 and CDR2: SGHNT and YYREEE (reference sequence). The CDR3 runs 14 residues.

This sequence joins TRBV5-1 and TRBJ2-6; the D gene is possibly TRBD1 (5 bases). The length of the CDR3 is 16 residues. Looked up from germline, CDR1 is SGHRS and CDR2 is YFSETQ. Between the trimmed V and J ends, which lost 4 bases and 0 bases, there was a span of 11 bases. CDR3 amino acids: CASSARQSSGANVLTF. CDR3 nucleotide sequence: TGCGCCAGCAGCGCCCGACAGAGCTCTGGGGCCAACGTCCTGACTTTC.

The rearrangement uses TRBV4-3 and TRBJ2-2; 7 bases map to TRBD1. V gave up 6 bases and J gave up 4 bases; unmatched junction bases: 11. The CDR3 sequence is 16 residues long. The V gene's germline CDR1 is LGHNA and CDR2 YSLEER. DNA of the CDR3: TGCGCCAGCAGGGATAACAGGGGAAAAGGCACCGGGGAGCTGTTTTTT. Protein: CASRDNRGKGTGELFF.

This clone was counted a single time. The chain recombines TRBV19 with TRBJ2-3; tentative D call: TRBD1 (5 bases). CDR1 is LNHDA, CDR2 SQIVND, per germline (reference sequence). This CDR3 contains 13 residues. V was pared by 4 bases and J by 6 bases, with 11 bases between. CDR3 region: CASSNRMFDTQYF. CDR3 nucleotide sequence: TGTGCCAGTAGTAACAGGATGTTCGATACGCAGTATTTT.

The V gene is TRBV7-9, the J gene TRBJ1-4, with D maybe TRBD1 (6 bases). V was trimmed by 4 bases and J by 9 bases, leaving 18 bases between them. CDR1 SEHNR and CDR2 FQNEAQ come from the germline V gene (reference sequence). The CDR3 is 15 residues long. The CDR3 DNA follows: TGTGCCAGCAGCTCAAACGGTGGGGGGCCCCAAAAACTGTTTTTT. Translated: CASSSNGGGPQKLFF.

This clone was detected a few times. This chain connects TRBV2 to TRBJ1-5; TRBD1 might be the D (6 bases). V lost 6 bases to trimming and J lost 7 bases, with 16 bases between them. CDR3 length: 14 residues. Germline loops: CDR1 SNHLY, CDR2 FYNNEI. The CDR3 nucleotides are TGTGCCAGCAGGGGGGCTGTGGGGGACCAGCCCCAGCATTTT. Its protein product is CASRGAVGDQPQHF.

The chain recombines TRBV4-3 with TRBJ1-2; the D is unclear. The germline V and J ends were trimmed by 5 bases and 9 bases, with 10 bases remaining between them. CDR1 and CDR2 from the germline V gene are LGHNA and YSLEER. The CDR3 contains 11 residues. CDR3 nucleotide sequence: TGCGCCAGCAGCTTTTCGGGGAGCTACACCTTC. Protein: CASSFSGSYTF.

The V gene is TRBV7-6, the J gene TRBJ1-5; the D is unclear. The germline gives CDR1 SGHVS, CDR2 FNYEAQ. V lost 5 bases to trimming and J lost 0 bases, with 17 bases between them. The CDR3 runs to 17 residues. The CDR3 DNA reads TGTGCCAGCAGCCCCAACGCCCAAGCCTATAGCAATCAGCCCCAGCATTTT. This encodes CASSPNAQAYSNQPQHF.

The V call is TRBV6-5, the J call TRBJ2-5; D might be TRBD1 (6 bases). The germline V and J ends were trimmed by 2 bases and 6 bases, with 13 bases remaining between them. The CDR3 totals 14 residues. Germline lookup yields CDR1 MNHEY and CDR2 SVGAGI. CDR3 sequence: CASSYLGAGQTQYF. CDR3 nucleotides: TGTGCCAGCAGTTACCTGGGGGCCGGCCAGACCCAGTACTTC.

The chain is built from TRBV5-1 and TRBJ2-7, with D perhaps matching TRBD1 (5 bases). This CDR3 spans 14 amino acids. Per germline, CDR1 SGHRS and CDR2 YFSETQ. V shed 6 bases and J shed 1 base, with 14 bases lying between them. The CDR3 spells CASNPGSLSYEQYF. For the CDR3, the DNA is TGCGCCAGCAATCCAGGGTCACTTTCCTACGAGCAGTACTTC.

The chain carries TRBV11-2 and TRBJ1-1; 8 nucleotides line up with TRBD1. Trimming removed 5 bases from V and 6 bases from J; junction bases left unmatched: 5. The V gene's germline CDR1 is SGHAT and CDR2 FQNNGV. This CDR3 has 13 residues. CDR3 protein: CASSGLQGAEAFF. The CDR3 DNA reads TGTGCCAGCAGCGGACTACAGGGGGCTGAAGCTTTCTTT.

The V call is TRBV7-9, the J call TRBJ1-4; 7 bases match TRBD1. V dropped 5 bases and J dropped 7; count of bases not matched to a gene: 7. The CDR3 extends over 14 amino acids. Germline assignment: CDR1 SEHNR and CDR2 FQNEAQ (reference sequence). CDR3 loop: CASSRGGSGEKLFF. The CDR3, as DNA: TGTGCCAGCAGCAGAGGGGGCAGCGGTGAAAAACTGTTTTTT. Drawing the rest from reference TRBV7-9 and TRBJ1-4, the complete variable domain is DTGVSQNPRHKITKRGQNVTFRCDPISEHNRLYWYRQTLGQGPEFLTYFQNEAQLEKSRLLSDRFSAERPKGSFSTLEIQRTEQGDSAMYLCASSRGGSGEKLFFGSGTQLSVL.

The rearrangement uses TRBV7-9 and TRBJ1-6; D is uncertain. CDR3 length: 16 residues. The V and J ends lost 3 bases and 6 bases respectively, with 15 bases between them. Germline V CDR1 and CDR2: SEHNR, FQNEAQ (reference sequence). DNA of the CDR3: TGTGCCAGCAGCTTGATCGACCAGAGCGGTAATTCACCCCTCCACTTT. It specifies CASSLIDQSGNSPLHF.

J is TRBJ2-7 and V is TRBV7-3; the D call may be TRBD1 or TRBD2 (5 bases each). Trimming stripped 2 bases from V and 3 bases from J, with 11 bases between. This CDR3 has 14 residues. Looked up from germline, CDR1 is SGHTA and CDR2 is FQGTGA. CDR3 in amino acids: CASSLFPGSYEQYF. In nucleotides, the CDR3 is TGTGCCAGCAGCTTATTCCCAGGGAGCTACGAGCAGTACTTC.

J is TRBJ2-1 and V is TRBV7-2; D is perhaps TRBD2 (6 bases). Germline V gives CDR1 SGHTA, CDR2 FQGNSA. The CDR3 runs 14 residues. Trimming took off 0 bases at V and 9 bases at J, with 12 bases between the two ends. DNA of the CDR3: TGTGCCAGCAGCTTAGCTCCCAAGGGAGGTGAGCAGTTCTTC. This gives the protein CASSLAPKGGEQFF.

The chain employs TRBV19 and TRBJ1-5; unclear D gene. CDR3 length: 12 residues. The V and J ends lost 10 bases and 1 base respectively, with 8 bases between them. Germline-derived CDR1 and CDR2 are LNHDA and SQIVND (reference sequence). The chain's CDR3 is CATRQSNQPQHF. CDR3 in DNA: TGTGCCACTCGGCAGAGCAATCAGCCCCAGCATTTT.

The rearrangement uses TRBV4-1 and TRBJ2-6; D remains ambiguous. V gave up 3 bases and J gave up 0 bases, with 6 bases separating them. Per the germline V gene, CDR1 is MGHRA and CDR2 is YSYEKL. The CDR3 runs 15 residues. The CDR3 here is CASSHSSSGANVLTF. The CDR3 bases are TGCGCCAGCAGCCATTCTTCCTCTGGGGCCAACGTCCTGACTTTC.

CDR3 region: CASSQDWLVDSYEQYF. CDR3 DNA: TGCGCCAGCAGCCAAGACTGGCTAGTAGACTCCTACGAGCAGTACTTC. V is TRBV4-3 and J is TRBJ2-7; D unclear. Trimming took 0 bases from V and 0 from J, leaving 12 bases between them. This CDR3 comprises 16 residues. Looked up from germline, CDR1 is LGHNA and CDR2 is YSLEER.

The chain couples TRBV7-2 to TRBJ1-5; tentatively, D is TRBD1 (5 bases). Trimming stripped 4 bases from V and 3 bases from J, with 7 bases between. The CDR3 is made up of 13 amino acids. Germline assignment: CDR1 SGHTA and CDR2 FQGNSA. The CDR3 is CASSSGINQPQHF. The CDR3 bases are TGTGCCAGCAGCTCAGGGATCAATCAGCCCCAGCATTTT.

The chain employs TRBV27 and TRBJ1-5; D is undetermined. Germline CDR1 MNHEY, CDR2 SMNVEV (reference sequence). This CDR3 is built from 13 residues. V dropped 4 bases and J dropped 4 bases, with 8 bases sitting between them. DNA of the CDR3: TGTGCCAGCAGTTATGGTGTAAATCAGCCCCAGCATTTT. It yields the protein CASSYGVNQPQHF.

A word on this clone: The same CDR3 can be traced to other DNA sequences in this sample. The chain links TRBV9 to TRBJ2-5; possible D gene TRBD2, 5 bases. The germline V gene encodes CDR1 SGDLS and CDR2 YYNGEE. The CDR3 contains 13 residues. V was clipped by 0 bases and J by 2 bases, with 5 bases between them. The CDR3 sequence: CASSVAGQETQYF. CDR3 sequence (DNA): TGTGCCAGCAGCGTAGCGGGGCAAGAGACCCAGTACTTC.

This chain connects TRBV5-4 to TRBJ2-1; TRBD1 is a possible D gene (5 bases). Germline V gene sequence: CDR1 SGHNT, CDR2 YYREEE (reference sequence). V gave up 0 bases and J gave up 9 bases, with 13 bases separating them. The CDR3 has 14 amino acids. CDR3 sequence reads: CASSLVGRVSEQFF. In DNA form, the CDR3 reads TGTGCCAGCAGCTTGGTGGGCAGGGTTAGTGAGCAGTTCTTC.

The V call is TRBV7-9, the J call TRBJ1-3; the match to TRBD1 covers 9 bases. Trimming at V came to 5 bases and at J to 3 bases, leaving 2 bases not matched to a gene. Germline V gene data show CDR1 as SEHNR and CDR2 as FQNEAQ (reference sequence). CDR3 size: 14 residues. The DNA for the CDR3 is TGTGCCAGCAGCGGGGGACAGGGTGGAAACACCATATATTTT. It translates to CASSGGQGGNTIYF.

The V call is TRBV29-1, the J call TRBJ1-2; D is possibly TRBD1 (5 bases). V lost 4 bases to trimming and J lost 2 bases, with 11 bases between them. This CDR3 is 13 amino acids long. Germline V lookup: CDR1 SQVTM, CDR2 ANQGSEA. The CDR3 spells CSVARGENYGYTF. Written as DNA, the CDR3 is TGCAGCGTTGCTAGGGGTGAAAACTATGGCTACACCTTC.

The chain carries TRBV4-3 and TRBJ2-3; 10 bases fit TRBD2. The CDR3 loop spans 16 amino acids. With 3 bases clipped from V and 8 bases from J, the junction kept 11 bases outside the gene matches. Germline CDR1 LGHNA, CDR2 YSLEER. This chain's CDR3 is CASSQNTGTSVGTQYF. The CDR3 region has the DNA TGCGCCAGCAGCCAGAATACGGGGACTAGCGTAGGTACGCAGTATTTT.

This clone showed up just a few times. This chain joins TRBV19 and TRBJ1-5; D remains unclear. The CDR3 loop spans 12 amino acids. Looked up from germline, CDR1 is LNHDA and CDR2 is SQIVND (reference sequence). Trimming removed 1 base from V and 7 bases from J, with 5 bases in between. The CDR3 is CASSIGSQPQHF. The CDR3 nucleotides read TGTGCCAGTAGTATAGGGTCCCAGCCCCAGCATTTT.

The J gene is TRBJ2-3, the V gene TRBV7-9, with TRBD2 matching over 12 bases. CDR1 SEHNR and CDR2 FQNEAQ come from the germline V gene (reference sequence). This CDR3 is 19 amino acids long. J was trimmed by 2 bases and V by 5 bases; bases with no gene match: 14. CDR3 in amino acids: CASSPRPQTSGGLTDTQYF. For the CDR3, the DNA is TGTGCCAGCAGCCCTCGCCCTCAGACTAGCGGGGGACTCACAGATACGCAGTATTTT.